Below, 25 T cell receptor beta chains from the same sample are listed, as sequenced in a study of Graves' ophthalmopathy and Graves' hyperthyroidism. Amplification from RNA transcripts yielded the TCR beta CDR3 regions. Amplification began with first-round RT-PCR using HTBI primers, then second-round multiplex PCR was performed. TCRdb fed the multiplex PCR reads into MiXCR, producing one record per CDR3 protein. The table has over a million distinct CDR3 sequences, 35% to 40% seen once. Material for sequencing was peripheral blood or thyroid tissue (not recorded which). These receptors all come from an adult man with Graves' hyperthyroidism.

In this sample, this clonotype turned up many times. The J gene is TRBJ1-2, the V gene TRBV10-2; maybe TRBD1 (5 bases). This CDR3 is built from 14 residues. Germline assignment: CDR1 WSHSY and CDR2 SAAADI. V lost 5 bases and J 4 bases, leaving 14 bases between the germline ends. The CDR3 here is CASSWRDDSYGYTF. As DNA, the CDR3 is TGCGCCAGCAGTTGGCGAGACGACAGCTATGGCTACACCTTC.

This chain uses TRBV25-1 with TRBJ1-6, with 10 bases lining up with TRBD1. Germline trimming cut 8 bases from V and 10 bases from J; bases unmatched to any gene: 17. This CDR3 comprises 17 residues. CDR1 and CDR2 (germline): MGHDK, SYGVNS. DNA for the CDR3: TGTGCCAGCCAAAAGACAGGGGGCCGAGAGTCTGGCTCACCCCTCCACTTT. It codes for CASQKTGGRESGSPLHF.

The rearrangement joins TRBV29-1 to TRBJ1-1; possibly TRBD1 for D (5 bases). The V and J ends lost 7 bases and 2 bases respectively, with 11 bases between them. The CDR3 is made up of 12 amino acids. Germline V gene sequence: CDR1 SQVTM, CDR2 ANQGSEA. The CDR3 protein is CSDGTGNTEAFF. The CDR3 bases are TGCAGCGACGGGACCGGAAACACTGAAGCTTTCTTT.

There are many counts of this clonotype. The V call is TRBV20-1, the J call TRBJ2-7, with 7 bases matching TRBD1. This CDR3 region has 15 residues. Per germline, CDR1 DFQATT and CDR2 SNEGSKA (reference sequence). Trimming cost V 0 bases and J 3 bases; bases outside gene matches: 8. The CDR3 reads CSARDARQGFYEQYF. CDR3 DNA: TGCAGTGCTAGAGACGCTCGACAGGGATTCTACGAGCAGTACTTC.

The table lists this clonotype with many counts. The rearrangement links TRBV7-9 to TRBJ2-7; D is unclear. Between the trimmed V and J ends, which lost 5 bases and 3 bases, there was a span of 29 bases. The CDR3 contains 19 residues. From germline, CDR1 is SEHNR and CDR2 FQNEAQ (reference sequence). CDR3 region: CASSPAVLGRRWLNYEQYF. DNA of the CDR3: TGTGCCAGCAGCCCCGCTGTGTTAGGCAGACGATGGCTAAACTACGAGCAGTACTTC. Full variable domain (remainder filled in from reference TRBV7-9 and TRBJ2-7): DTGVSQNPRHKITKRGQNVTFRCDPISEHNRLYWYRQTLGQGPEFLTYFQNEAQLEKSRLLSDRFSAERPKGSFSTLEIQRTEQGDSAMYLCASSPAVLGRRWLNYEQYFGPGTRLTVT.

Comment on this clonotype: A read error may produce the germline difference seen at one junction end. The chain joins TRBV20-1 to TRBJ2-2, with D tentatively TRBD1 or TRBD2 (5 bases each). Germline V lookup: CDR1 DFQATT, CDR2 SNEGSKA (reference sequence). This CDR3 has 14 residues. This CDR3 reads CGARGTAGDGELFF. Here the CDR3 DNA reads TGCGGTGCCCGAGGGACCGCCGGGGACGGGGAGCTGTTTTTT.

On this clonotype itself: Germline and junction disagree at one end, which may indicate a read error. The CDR3 DNA reads TGTGCCAGCAGTGCGCAGGGGGCTATGCTGGATAGCTACAACTTC. The encoded protein is CASSAQGAMLDSYNF. The V call is TRBV25-1, the J call TRBJ1-2, with 8 bases aligning to TRBD1. CDR3 size: 15 residues. The V gene's germline CDR1 is MGHDK and CDR2 SYGVNS.

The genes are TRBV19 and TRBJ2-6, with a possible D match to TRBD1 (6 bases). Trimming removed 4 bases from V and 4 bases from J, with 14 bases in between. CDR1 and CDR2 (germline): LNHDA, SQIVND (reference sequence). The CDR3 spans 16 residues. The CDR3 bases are TGTGCCAGTAGTAAAGATCAGGGGACCGGGGCCAACGTCCTGACTTTC. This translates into CASSKDQGTGANVLTF.

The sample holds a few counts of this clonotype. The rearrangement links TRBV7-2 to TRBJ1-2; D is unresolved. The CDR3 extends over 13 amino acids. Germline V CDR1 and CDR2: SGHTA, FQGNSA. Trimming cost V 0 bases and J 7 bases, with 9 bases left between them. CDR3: CASSLARLGGYTF. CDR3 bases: TGTGCCAGCAGCTTAGCCCGACTAGGTGGCTACACCTTC.

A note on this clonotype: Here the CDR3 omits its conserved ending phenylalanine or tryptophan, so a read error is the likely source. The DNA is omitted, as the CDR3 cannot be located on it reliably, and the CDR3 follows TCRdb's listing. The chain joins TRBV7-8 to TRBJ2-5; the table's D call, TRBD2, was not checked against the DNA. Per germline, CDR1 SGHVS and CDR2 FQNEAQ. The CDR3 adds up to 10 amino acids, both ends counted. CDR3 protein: CASSPSAGAP.

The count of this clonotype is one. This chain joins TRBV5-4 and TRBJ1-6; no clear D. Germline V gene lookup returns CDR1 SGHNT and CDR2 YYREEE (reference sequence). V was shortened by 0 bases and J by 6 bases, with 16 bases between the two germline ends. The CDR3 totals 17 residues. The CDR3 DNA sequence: TGTGCCAGCAGCTTGGCGGTGCGGGAATTGGGTAATTCACCCCTCCACTTT. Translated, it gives CASSLAVRELGNSPLHF. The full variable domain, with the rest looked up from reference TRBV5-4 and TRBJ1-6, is ETGVTQSPTHLIKTRGQQVTLRCSSQSGHNTVSWYQQALGQGPQFIFQYYREEENGRGNFPPRFSGLQFPNYSSELNVNALELDDSALYLCASSLAVRELGNSPLHFGNGTRLTVT.

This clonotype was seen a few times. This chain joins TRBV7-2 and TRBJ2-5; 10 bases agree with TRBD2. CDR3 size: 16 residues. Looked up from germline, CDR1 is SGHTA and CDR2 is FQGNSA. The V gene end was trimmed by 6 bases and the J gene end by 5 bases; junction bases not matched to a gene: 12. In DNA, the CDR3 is TGTGCCAGCAGTCAAAAAAGCGGGGGGGGCTGGGAGACCCAGTACTTC. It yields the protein CASSQKSGGGWETQYF. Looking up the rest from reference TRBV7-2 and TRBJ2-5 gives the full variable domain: GAGVSQSPSNKVTEKGKDVELRCDPISGHTALYWYRQSLGQGLEFLIYFQGNSAPDKSGLPSDRFSAERTGGSVSTLTIQRTQQEDSAVYLCASSQKSGGGWETQYFGPGTRLLVL.

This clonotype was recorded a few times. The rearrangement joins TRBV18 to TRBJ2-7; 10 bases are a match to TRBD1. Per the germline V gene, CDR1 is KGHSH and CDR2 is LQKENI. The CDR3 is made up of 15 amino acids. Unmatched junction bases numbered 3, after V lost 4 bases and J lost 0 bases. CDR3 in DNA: TGTGCCAGCTCACGAGGGACAGGGGCCTCCTACGAGCAGTACTTC. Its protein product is CASSRGTGASYEQYF.

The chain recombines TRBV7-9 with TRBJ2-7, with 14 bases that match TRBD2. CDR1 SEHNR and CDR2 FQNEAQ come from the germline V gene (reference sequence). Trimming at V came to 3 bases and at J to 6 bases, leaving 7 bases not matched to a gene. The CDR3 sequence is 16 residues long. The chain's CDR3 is CASSLGLAGVLTEQYF. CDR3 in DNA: TGTGCCAGCAGCTTGGGACTAGCGGGAGTCCTTACCGAGCAGTACTTC. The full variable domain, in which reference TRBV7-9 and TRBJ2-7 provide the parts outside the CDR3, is DTGVSQNPRHKITKRGQNVTFRCDPISEHNRLYWYRQTLGQGPEFLTYFQNEAQLEKSRLLSDRFSAERPKGSFSTLEIQRTEQGDSAMYLCASSLGLAGVLTEQYFGPGTRLTVT.

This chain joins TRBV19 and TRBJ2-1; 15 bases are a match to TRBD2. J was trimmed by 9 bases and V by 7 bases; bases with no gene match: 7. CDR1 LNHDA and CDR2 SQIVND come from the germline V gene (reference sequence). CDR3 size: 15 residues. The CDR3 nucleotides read TGTGCCAGTAATAAACCGGGACTAGCGGGAGGTGAGCAGTTCTTC. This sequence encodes CASNKPGLAGGEQFF.

The CDR3 region has the DNA TGTGCCATCGGGGGATTGATGGAGACCCAGTACTTC. Translating gives CAIGGLMETQYF. The gene calls are TRBV2 and TRBJ2-5; D perhaps matches TRBD2 (6 bases). With 10 bases removed from V and 5 bases from J, the gap between germline ends came to 14 bases. The CDR3 consists of 12 residues. The germline gives CDR1 SNHLY, CDR2 FYNNEI.

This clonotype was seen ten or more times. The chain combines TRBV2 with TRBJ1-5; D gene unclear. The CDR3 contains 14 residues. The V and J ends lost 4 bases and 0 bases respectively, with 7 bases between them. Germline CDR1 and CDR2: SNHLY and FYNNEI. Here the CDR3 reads CASSGANSNQPQHF. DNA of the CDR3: TGTGCCAGCAGTGGGGCAAATAGCAATCAGCCCCAGCATTTT.

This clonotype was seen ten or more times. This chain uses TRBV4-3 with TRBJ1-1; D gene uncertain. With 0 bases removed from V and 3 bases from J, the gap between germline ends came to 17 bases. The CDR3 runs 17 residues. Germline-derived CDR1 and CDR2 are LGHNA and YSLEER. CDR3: CASSQDRFTGRDTEAFF. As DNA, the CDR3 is TGCGCCAGCAGCCAAGATAGGTTCACGGGTAGGGACACTGAAGCTTTCTTT.

The CDR3 DNA follows: TGTGCCAGCAGTCGACTAGCGGGTCGAGTAGGAGAGACCCAGTACTTC. This gives the protein CASSRLAGRVGETQYF. This rearrangement joins TRBV12-3 or TRBV12-4 to TRBJ2-5, with TRBD2 matching 10 bases. The CDR3 covers 16 residues. Trimming took 5 bases from V and 4 from J; bases not matched to a gene: 10.

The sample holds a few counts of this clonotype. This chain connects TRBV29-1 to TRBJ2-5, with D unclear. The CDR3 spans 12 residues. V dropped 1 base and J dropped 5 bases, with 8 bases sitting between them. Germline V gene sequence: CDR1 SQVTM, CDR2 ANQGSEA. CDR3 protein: CSVEGGTETQYF. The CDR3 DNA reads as TGCAGCGTTGAAGGAGGTACTGAGACCCAGTACTTC.

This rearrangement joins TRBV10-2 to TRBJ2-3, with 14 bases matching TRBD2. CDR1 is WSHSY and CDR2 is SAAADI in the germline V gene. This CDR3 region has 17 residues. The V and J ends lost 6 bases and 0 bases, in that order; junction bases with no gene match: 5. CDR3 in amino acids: CASRGLAGDYSTDTQYF. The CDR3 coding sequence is TGCGCCAGCAGGGGACTAGCGGGGGACTACAGCACAGATACGCAGTATTTT.

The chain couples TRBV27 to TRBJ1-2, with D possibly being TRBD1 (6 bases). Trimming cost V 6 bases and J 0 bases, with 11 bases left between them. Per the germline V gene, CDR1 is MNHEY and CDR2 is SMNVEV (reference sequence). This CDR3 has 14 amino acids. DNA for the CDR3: TGTGCCAGCAGCCGACAGGCCGCTAACTATGGCTACACCTTC. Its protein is CASSRQAANYGYTF.

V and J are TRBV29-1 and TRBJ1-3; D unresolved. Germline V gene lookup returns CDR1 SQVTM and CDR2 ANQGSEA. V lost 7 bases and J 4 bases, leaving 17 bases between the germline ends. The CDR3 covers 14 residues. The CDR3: CSARLQESGNTIYF. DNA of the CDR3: TGCAGCGCCCGGCTGCAGGAGTCCGGAAACACCATATATTTT.

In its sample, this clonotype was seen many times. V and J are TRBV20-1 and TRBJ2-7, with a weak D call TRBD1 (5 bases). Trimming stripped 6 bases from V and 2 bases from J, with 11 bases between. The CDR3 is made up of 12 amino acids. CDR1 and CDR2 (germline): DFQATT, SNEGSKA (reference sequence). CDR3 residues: CSATDLAYEQYF. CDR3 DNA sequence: TGCAGTGCGACAGACCTAGCCTACGAGCAGTACTTC.

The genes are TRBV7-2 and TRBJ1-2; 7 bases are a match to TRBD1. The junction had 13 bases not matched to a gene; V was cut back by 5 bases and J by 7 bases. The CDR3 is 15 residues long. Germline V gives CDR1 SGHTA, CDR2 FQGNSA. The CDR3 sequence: CASSLGQAGVGGYTF. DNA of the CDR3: TGTGCCAGCAGCCTCGGACAGGCGGGCGTTGGTGGCTACACCTTC.